The T cell receptor beta chain described here comes from a study of monozygotic twins with inflammatory bowel disease. Broader study findings: Repertoire similarity did not separate concordant from discordant twins, possibly from limited power.

Per sample, reverse transcription was split into eight reactions. TCRdb processed the 5' RACE reads again and assigns one entry to each CDR3 protein, with no DNA. In all, the sample yields just over 300,000 distinct CDR3 sequences. Per germline, CDR1 LGHNA and CDR2 YSLEER. There are 18 residues in the CDR3. On this clonotype: As yet, its antigen is unknown.

The sequenced sample was blood. The V and J genes are TRBV4-3 and TRBJ1-6; TCRdb selects TRBD1, and the lack of DNA leaves this call unchecked. This receptor was taken from a human donor with ulcerative colitis or Crohn's disease, or a healthy co-twin of an affected twin (not recorded which). The CDR3 spells CASSQDPGRKIYNSPLHF.